This T cell receptor (beta chain) was captured by sequencing in a study of PD-1 blockade in classical Hodgkin lymphoma. The CDR3 length is 13 residues. The V gene lost 2 bases and the J gene lost 1 base, with 3 bases spanning the gap. CDR1 MNHNY and CDR2 SVGAGI come from the germline V gene (reference sequence). Sequencing used immunoSEQ multiplex PCR; TCRdb keeps in-frame clones, though not all of them. Seen here are 20,000 to 25,000 clones, roughly three quarters observed once, and the top ten hold approximately 7.7%. Sample time point: cycle 4 day 1 (C4D1), after less than 7 weeks of nivolumab. All the patients suffered relapse after autologous stem cell transplantation, and brentuximab vedotin exposure differed.

The specimen comprised peripheral blood mononuclear cells (PBMCs), sampled before the fourth cycle of nivolumab. The rearrangement joins TRBV6-6 to TRBJ1-5, with D uncertain. The sequence derives from a human donor with classical Hodgkin lymphoma. DNA for the CDR3: TGTGCCAGCAGTTACGACAGCAATCAGCCCCAGCATTTT. Protein product: CASSYDSNQPQHF.